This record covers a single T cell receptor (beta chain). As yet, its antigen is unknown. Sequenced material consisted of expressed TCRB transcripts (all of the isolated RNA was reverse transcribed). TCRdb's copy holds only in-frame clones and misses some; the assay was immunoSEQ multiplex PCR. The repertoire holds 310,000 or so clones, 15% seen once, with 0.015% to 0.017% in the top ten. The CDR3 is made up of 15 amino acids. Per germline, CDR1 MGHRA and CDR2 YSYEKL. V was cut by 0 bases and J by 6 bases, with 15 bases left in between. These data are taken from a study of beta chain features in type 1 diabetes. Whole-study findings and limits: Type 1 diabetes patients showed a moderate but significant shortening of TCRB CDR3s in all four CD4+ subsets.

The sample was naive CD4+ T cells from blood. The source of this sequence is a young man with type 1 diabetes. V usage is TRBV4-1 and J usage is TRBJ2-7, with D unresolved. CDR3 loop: CASSQEWSGFSEQYF. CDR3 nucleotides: TGCGCCAGCAGCCAAGAGTGGTCAGGCTTCAGCGAGCAGTACTTC.